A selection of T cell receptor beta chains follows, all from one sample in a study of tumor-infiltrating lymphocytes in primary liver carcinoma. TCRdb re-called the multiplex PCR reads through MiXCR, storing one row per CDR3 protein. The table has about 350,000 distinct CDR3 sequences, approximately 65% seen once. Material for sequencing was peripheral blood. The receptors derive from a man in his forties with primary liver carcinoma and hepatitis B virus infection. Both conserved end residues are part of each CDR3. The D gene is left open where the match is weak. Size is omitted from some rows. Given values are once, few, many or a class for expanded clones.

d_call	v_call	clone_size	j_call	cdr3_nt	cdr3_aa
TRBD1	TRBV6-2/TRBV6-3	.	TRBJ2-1	TGTGTCAGCAGTCCGACAGGGTCTCACCCCTACAATGAGCAGTTCTTC	CVSSPTGSHPYNEQFF
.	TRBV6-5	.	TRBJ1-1	TGTGCCAGCAGCCGCAGGTGGGACGCTGAAGCTTTCTTT	CASSRRWDAEAFF
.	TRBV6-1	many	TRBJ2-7	TGTGCCAGCAGTGAATCCCGGCCTTTCTTAGGCGAGCAGTACTTC	CASSESRPFLGEQYF
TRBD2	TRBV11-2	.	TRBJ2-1	TGCGCCAGCAGCTTAGATTTTCCTAGCGGAGGTGGGAATGAGCAGTTCTTC	CASSLDFPSGGGNEQFF
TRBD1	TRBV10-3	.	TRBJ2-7	TGTGTCATCAGTAAACCCGGGACAGGAGGACCTCACTACGAGCAGTACTTC	CVISKPGTGGPHYEQYF
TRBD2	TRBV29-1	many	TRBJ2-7	TGCAGCGTTGAAACCCCCTCAACTAGCGGGAGCTCCTACGAGCAGTACTTC	CSVETPSTSGSSYEQYF
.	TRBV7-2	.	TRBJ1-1	TGTGCCAGCAGCTCTACACCGAACACTGAAGCTTTCTTT	CASSSTPNTEAFF
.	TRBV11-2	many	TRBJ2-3	TGTGCCAGCAGAAGGGGTAGCTCAGATACGCAGTATTTT	CASRRGSSDTQYF
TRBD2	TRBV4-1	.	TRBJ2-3	TGCACCAGCAGCCAAGATGAGAGCGGGAGGAGGTCGGGGACAGATACGCAGTATTTT	CTSSQDESGRRSGTDTQYF
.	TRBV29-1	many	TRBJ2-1	TGCAGCGTTGAAGTGCAGGGGGGCCCCTACAATGAGCAGTTCTTC	CSVEVQGGPYNEQFF
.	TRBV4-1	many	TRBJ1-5	TGCGCCAGCAGCCAAGAAGCACAGCCCAATGGGCCCCAGCATTTT	CASSQEAQPNGPQHF
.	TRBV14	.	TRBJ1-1	TGTGCCAGCAGCAGACAGACGAGGGGCACTGAAGCTTTCTTT	CASSRQTRGTEAFF
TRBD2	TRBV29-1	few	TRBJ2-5	TGCAGCGTTGGTGGGACTAGCGGGAGTAGGGAGACCCAGTACTTC	CSVGGTSGSRETQYF
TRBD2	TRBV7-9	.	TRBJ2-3	TGTGCCAGCAGCTACGGACTAGCGGACACAGATACGCAGTATTTT	CASSYGLADTDTQYF
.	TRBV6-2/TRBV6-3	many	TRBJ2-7	TGTGCCAGCAGTTACCTAGGGAGGCCGCAGGACAACGAGCAGTACTTC	CASSYLGRPQDNEQYF
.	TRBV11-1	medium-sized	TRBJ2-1	TGTGCCAGCACCACGAGGGGGGGCGGGAGCAATGAGCAGTTCTTC	CASTTRGGGSNEQFF
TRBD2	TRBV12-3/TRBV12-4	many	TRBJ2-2	TGTGCCAGCAGAACCGGACTAGCGGACACCGGGGAGCTGTTTTTT	CASRTGLADTGELFF
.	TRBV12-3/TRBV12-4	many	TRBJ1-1	TGTGCCAGCAGTTTTATGAACACTGAAGCTTTCTTT	CASSFMNTEAFF
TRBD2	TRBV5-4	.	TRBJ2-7	TGTGCCAGCAGCTTTGGGGGGACTAGCGGGACCTACGAGCAGTACTTC	CASSFGGTSGTYEQYF
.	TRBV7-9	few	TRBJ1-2	TGTGCCAGCAGCTTAGATCAGGGACGCTTACATGGCTACACCTTC	CASSLDQGRLHGYTF
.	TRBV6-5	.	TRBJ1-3	TGTGTCAGCAGTCCTAACAGACAGGTTTGGGAGTCTGGAAACACCATATATTTT	CVSSPNRQVWESGNTIYF
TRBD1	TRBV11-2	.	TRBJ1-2	TGTGCCAGCAGCTATACAGGGGACTCCTCCCCTAGCTATACCTTC	CASSYTGDSSPSYTF
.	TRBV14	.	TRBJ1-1	TGTGCCAGCAGCCAAGAAGGGGAGAAGGACACTGATGCTTTCTTT	CASSQEGEKDTDAFF
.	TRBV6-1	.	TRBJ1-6	TGTGTCAGCAGTGACTACACTAATTATAATTCACCCCTCCACTTT	CVSSDYTNYNSPLHF
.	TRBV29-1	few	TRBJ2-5	TGCAGTGTTGGGGGCGGGACAGAGACCCAGTACTTC	CSVGGGTETQYF
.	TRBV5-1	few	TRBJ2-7	TGCGCCAGCAGCTTGGAAGGGGCCCCCTACGAGCAGTACTTC	CASSLEGAPYEQYF
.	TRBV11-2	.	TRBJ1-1	TGTGCCAGCATCCAGAGCTACACTGAAACTTTCTTT	CASIQSYTETFF
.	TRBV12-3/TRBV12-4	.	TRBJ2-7	TGTGCCAGCAGTTCTCAAGAGGGGGACGAGCAGTGCTTC	CASSSQEGDEQCF
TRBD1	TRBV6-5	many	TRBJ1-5	TGTGCCAGCAGCAAATATGGGACAGGGAGGGATCAGCCCCAGCATTTT	CASSKYGTGRDQPQHF
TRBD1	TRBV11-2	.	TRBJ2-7	TGTCCCAGCAGTTCCGGGACAGGAGGTTTCTACGAGCAGTATTTC	CPSSSGTGGFYEQYF
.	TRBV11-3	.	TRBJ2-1	TGTGCCAGCAGCTTAGACGGTCGAGGCGAGAAGTTCTTC	CASSLDGRGEKFF
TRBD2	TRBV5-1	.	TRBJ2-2	TGCGCCAGCAGCGGGACTAGCGGGGGTTCGGACACCGGGGAGCTGTTTTTT	CASSGTSGGSDTGELFF
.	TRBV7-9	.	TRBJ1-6	TGTGCCAGCAGCTTACCCATCGCAAATTCACCCCTCCACTTT	CASSLPIANSPLHF
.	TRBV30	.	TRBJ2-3	TGTGACTGGAGTAGTCCAGGGGGGCTCACAGATACGCAGTATTTT	CDWSSPGGLTDTQYF
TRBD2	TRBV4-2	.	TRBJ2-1	TGTGCCGGCAGCCAAGAGCCCCGGACTAGTAATGAGCAGTTCTTC	CAGSQEPRTSNEQFF
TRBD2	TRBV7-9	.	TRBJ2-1	TGTGCCAGCAGCTTGGCTAGCGGGAGGCGCAATGAGCAGTTCTTC	CASSLASGRRNEQFF
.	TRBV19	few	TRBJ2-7	TGTGCCAGTAGTAAACAGCCCGATGTCAACGAGCAGTACTTC	CASSKQPDVNEQYF
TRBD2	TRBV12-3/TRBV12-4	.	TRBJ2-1	TGTGCCAGCAGTATCCATACTAGCGGGAGGGCCAGAGGGGTAGGGAATGAGCAGTTCTTC	CASSIHTSGRARGVGNEQFF
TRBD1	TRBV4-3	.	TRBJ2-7	TGCGCCAGCAGCCAAGAAGGGGACAGCTACGTGCAGTACTTC	CASSQEGDSYVQYF
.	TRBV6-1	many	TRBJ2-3	TGTGCCAGCAGTGAACGAGTCAGAACGCCAGATACGCAGTATTTT	CASSERVRTPDTQYF
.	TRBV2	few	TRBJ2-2	TGTGCCAGCACTGAGTCGGGAGCCCTCGGGGAGCTGTTTTTT	CASTESGALGELFF
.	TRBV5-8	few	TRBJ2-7	TGTGCCAGCAGAAGGGGAGGGGCAGGGGGCTACGAGCAGTACTTC	CASRRGGAGGYEQYF
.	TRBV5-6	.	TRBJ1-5	TGTGCCAGCAGCTCGGGGTGGGATGTTGATCAGCCCCAGCATTTT	CASSSGWDVDQPQHF
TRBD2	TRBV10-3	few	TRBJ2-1	TGTGCCATCAGTGAAAGGACTAGCGGGAGGGCCGGGGGCAATGAGCAGTTCTTC	CAISERTSGRAGGNEQFF
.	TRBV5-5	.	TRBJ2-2	TGTGCCAGCAGCTTTAGTAGGGCGGCAAACACCGGGGAGCCGTTTTTT	CASSFSRAANTGEPFF
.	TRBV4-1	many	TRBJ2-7	TGCGCCAGCAGCCAAGATCGCCACAGGTCCTACGAGCAGTACTTC	CASSQDRHRSYEQYF
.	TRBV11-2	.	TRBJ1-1	TGTGCCACCAGTTTAGGTGGACGGGCTAACACTGAAGCTTTCTTT	CATSLGGRANTEAFF
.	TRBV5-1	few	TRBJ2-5	TGCGCCAGCAGAATTCAAATAACCCAAGAGACCCAGTACTTC	CASRIQITQETQYF
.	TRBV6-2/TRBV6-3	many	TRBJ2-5	TGTGCCAGCAGTTATGGAGCCTTCAGCGGCGAGACCCAGTACTTC	CASSYGAFSGETQYF
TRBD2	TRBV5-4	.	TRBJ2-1	TGTGCCAGCAGCCTAGGGACTAGCGGGGCCTACAATGAGCAGTTCTTC	CASSLGTSGAYNEQFF
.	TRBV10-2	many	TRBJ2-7	TGCGCCAGCAGTGATGAGGGGTCGTCCTACGAGCAGTACTTC	CASSDEGSSYEQYF
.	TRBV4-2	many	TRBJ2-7	TGTGCCAGCAGCTCTGGACTGCCTTCCTACGAGCAGTACTTC	CASSSGLPSYEQYF
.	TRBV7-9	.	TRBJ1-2	TGTGCCAGCAGCTTAGTGGACAGCAACTATGGCTACACCTTC	CASSLVDSNYGYTF
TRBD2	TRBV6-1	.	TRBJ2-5	TGTGCCAGCAGTGAAGCACCAGGAGCGGGGGCCCAGTACTTC	CASSEAPGAGAQYF
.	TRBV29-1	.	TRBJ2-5	TGCAGCTTCAAGGGGGCGGAGGGCCAAGAGACCCAGTACTTC	CSFKGAEGQETQYF